Listed below are T cell receptor beta chains from one sample, sequenced in a study of blood T cell repertoires in COVID-19. Using immunoSEQ multiplex PCR, the repertoire was profiled, and TCRdb retains in-frame clones only, with some absent. Of some 100,000 clones detected, around nine tenths appear once; the ten largest clones hold about 3.3%. Material: peripheral blood. The receptors originated from a woman between 70 and 85 years old with acute or convalescent COVID-19. Both conserved end residues are part of each CDR3. D genes are given only for firm matches. The size entry is marked missing in some rows and otherwise reads once, few, many or a size class.

NA	TRBD1	TRBV19	TRBJ1-5	CASCWTGKGNQPQHF	TGTGCCAGTTGTTGGACAGGGAAAGGCAATCAGCCCCAGCATTTT
NA	NA	TRBV3-1/TRBV3-2	TRBJ1-1	CASSPYGGDTEAFF	TGTGCCAGCAGCCCGTACGGGGGAGACACTGAAGCTTTCTTT
NA	NA	TRBV6-5	TRBJ1-6	CASSYGGDPYNSPLHF	TGTGCCAGCAGTTACGGAGGGGATCCCTATAATTCACCCCTCCACTTT
NA	NA	TRBV5-1	TRBJ1-3	CASSGDNSGNTIYF	TGCGCCAGCAGCGGGGACAACTCTGGAAACACCATATATTTT
NA	NA	TRBV28	TRBJ1-6	CASSSSLALHF	TGTGCCAGCAGTTCTTCACTGGCCCTCCACTTT
once	NA	TRBV5-5	TRBJ2-5	CASSFPSGGETQYF	TGTGCCAGCAGCTTTCCTTCAGGGGGGGAGACCCAGTACTTC
NA	NA	TRBV7-9	TRBJ1-3	CASSFLGAGNTIYF	TGTGCCAGCAGCTTTCTCGGGGCTGGAAACACCATATATTTT
NA	TRBD2	TRBV27	TRBJ2-3	CASSTAGGFADTQYF	TGTGCCAGCAGTACGGCGGGGGGGTTCGCAGATACGCAGTATTTT
NA	NA	TRBV2	TRBJ1-2	CASSDQGFGGYTF	TGTGCCAGCAGTGACCAGGGCTTTGGTGGCTACACCTTC
NA	TRBD1	TRBV7-8	TRBJ2-7	CASSVTGENPYEQYF	TGTGCCAGCAGCGTCACAGGGGAAAATCCCTACGAGCAGTACTTC
few	TRBD2	TRBV29-1	TRBJ2-3	CSVHGGGTDTQYF	TGCAGCGTCCACGGGGGGGGGACAGATACGCAGTATTTT
NA	NA	TRBV19	TRBJ1-4	CASSIIPGINEKLFF	TGTGCCAGTAGTATAATCCCAGGAATTAATGAAAAACTGTTTTTT
NA	TRBD1	TRBV7-8	TRBJ2-1	CASSPDRGTYNEQFF	TGTGCCAGCAGCCCCGACAGGGGCACCTACAATGAGCAGTTCTTC
NA	NA	TRBV19	TRBJ1-2	CASSFQGSNYGYTF	TGTGCCAGTAGTTTTCAGGGAAGTAACTATGGCTACACCTTC
NA	NA	TRBV4-1	TRBJ1-3	CASSQDRDIIRDSGNTIYF	TGCGCCAGCAGCCAGGATCGGGACATCATCCGAGACTCTGGAAACACCATATATTTT